The rows below give T cell receptor beta chains drawn from one sample of a study of blood T cells in healthy people across ages. TCRdb analysed the 5' RACE reads with MiXCR anew, one entry per CDR3 protein. The sample records 380,000 or so distinct CDR3 sequences, 52% being singletons. The sample comprised blood. Every receptor here comes from a man aged 60 to 75 in good health. CDR3s include the opening cysteine and the closing phenylalanine or tryptophan. A D gene is named only where the DNA matches it firmly. Rows give clone size only sometimes, using once, few, many, or a class for an expanded clone.

d_gene	v_gene	j_gene	abundance	CDR3aa	CDR3nt
-	TRBV7-2	TRBJ2-4	once	CASSLSGNIQYF	TGTGCCAGCAGCTTATCTGGAAACATTCAGTACTTC
-	TRBV7-9	TRBJ2-1	-	CASSLRETRGYNEQFF	TGTGCCAGCAGCTTAAGGGAGACTAGAGGGTACAATGAGCAGTTCTTC
-	TRBV4-2	TRBJ2-5	-	CASSQVATGTQETQYF	TGTGCCAGCAGCCAAGTGGCGACAGGAACCCAAGAGACCCAGTACTTC
-	TRBV20-1	TRBJ2-5	-	CSHLRGLASVRETQYF	TGCAGCCACCTGAGGGGGTTGGCTAGCGTAAGGGAGACCCAGTACTTC
TRBD1	TRBV20-1	TRBJ2-7	-	CSARAGTGRSYEQYF	TGCAGTGCTAGAGCCGGGACAGGTCGGTCCTACGAGCAGTACTTC
TRBD1	TRBV5-4	TRBJ2-1	few	CASSSSGQIYNEQFF	TGTGCCAGCAGCTCCTCGGGACAGATTTACAATGAGCAGTTCTTC
-	TRBV5-1	TRBJ2-1	many	CASSLGGRWQFF	TGCGCCAGCAGCTTGGGAGGGCGATGGCAGTTCTTC
TRBD2	TRBV4-3	TRBJ2-1	-	CASSQVGSGASSYNEQFF	TGCGCCAGCAGCCAAGTTGGTAGCGGGGCATCGTCCTACAATGAGCAGTTCTTC
TRBD1	TRBV7-2	TRBJ1-4	-	CASSLGGQLNEKLFF	TGTGCCAGCAGCTTAGGGGGACAGCTGAATGAGAAACTGTTTTTT
-	TRBV7-2	TRBJ1-4	few	CASCYGDRRNEKLFF	TGTGCCAGCTGCTATGGAGACAGGAGGAATGAAAAACTGTTTTTT
-	TRBV4-2	TRBJ2-6	few	CASSQGPSGANVLTF	TGTGCCAGCAGCCAAGGGCCCAGCGGGGCCAACGTCCTGACTTTC
-	TRBV4-2	TRBJ2-3	many	CASSQEGPGGLTDTQYF	TGTGCCAGCAGCCAAGAGGGCCCGGGGGGCCTCACTGATACGCAGTATTTT
TRBD2	TRBV11-2	TRBJ2-3	-	CAAGGTSGRTLSTDTQYF	TGTGCCGCGGGGGGAACTAGCGGGAGGACACTCAGCACAGATACGCAGTATTTT
-	TRBV14	TRBJ2-1	few	CASNRLGTPNEQFF	TGTGCCAGCAACCGCCTTGGGACACCCAATGAGCAGTTCTTC